Shown below are 10 T cell receptor beta chains from a single sample sequenced in a study of blood T cells in healthy people across ages. The authors ran a second PCR of roughly 6 to 11 cycles using a sample-barcoded 5' primer and a J-beta primer mix. TCRdb independently ran MiXCR on the 5' RACE reads; one entry per CDR3 protein. There are approximately 760,000 distinct CDR3 sequences in the sample; approximately 25% occur only once, and around 9.2% lies in the top ten. This same sample was also taken into another study, of T cells of mothers and their children.

What was sequenced was blood. The receptors derive from a boy aged 10-17 years in good health.

This clonotype has more than one count but fewer than ten. The chain links TRBV11-1 to TRBJ2-7; TRBD2 aligns across 8 bases. Judging by the DNA end, TRBJ2-5 fits better; the J call may be wrong. The germline CDR1 and CDR2 sequences are SGHAT and FQDESV (reference sequence). The CDR3 runs to 15 residues. CDR3 sequence reads: CASSFFGSGKETQYF. In DNA, the CDR3 is TGTGCCAGCAGCTTCTTCGGTAGCGGGAAAGAGACCCAGTACTTC.

CDR3 sequence (DNA): TGTGCCAGCAATCAAGCTTGGGCTCCGCGTCGTCCCTACAATGAGCAGTTCTTC. Protein: CASNQAWAPRRPYNEQFF. The chain recombines TRBV28 with TRBJ2-7; D unclear. The DNA end favors TRBJ2-1, so the J call may be wrong. CDR3 size: 18 residues. The germline gives CDR1 MDHEN, CDR2 SYDVKM.

The sample holds a few counts of this clonotype. This rearrangement joins TRBV7-3 to TRBJ2-1, with a weak D call TRBD2 (5 bases). Trimming removed 1 base at V and 0 bases at J, with 13 bases between. CDR3 length: 17 residues. CDR1 is SGHTA, CDR2 FQGTGA, per germline. CDR3 DNA: TGTGCCAGCAGCTTAAGTAGCGCGACCAGCTCCTACAATGAGCAGTTCTTC. Residues: CASSLSSATSSYNEQFF.

This clonotype turned up a few times. The chain is built from TRBV5-1 and TRBJ2-1; no definite D call. The J call may be incorrect, as the DNA end agrees better with TRBJ2-7. Germline values: CDR1 SGHRS, CDR2 YFSETQ. The CDR3 totals 14 residues. The CDR3 loop reads CASRSEDRTYEQYF. In DNA, the CDR3 is TGCGCCAGCAGATCTGAGGACCGAACCTACGAGCAGTACTTC.

This clonotype was observed a few times. The J gene is TRBJ1-2, the V gene TRBV29-1; D remains unclear. CDR3 length: 11 residues. CDR1 is SQVTM and CDR2 is ANQGSEA in the germline V gene. V was shortened by 4 bases and J by 6 bases, with 9 bases between the two germline ends. The CDR3: CSVGREDGYTF. In DNA form, the CDR3 reads TGCAGCGTTGGACGGGAGGATGGCTACACCTTC.

This clonotype was observed a few times. The rearrangement joins TRBV4-2 to TRBJ2-4; 8 bases match TRBD2. Germline V gene lookup returns CDR1 LGHNA and CDR2 YNFKEQ. Germline trimming cut 1 base from V and 3 bases from J; bases unmatched to any gene: 11. The CDR3 sequence is 18 residues long. CDR3 nucleotide sequence: TGTGCCAGCAGCCAAGGGGGATCCGGGGGGGCCGTCAAAAACATTCAGTACTTC. Residues: CASSQGGSGGAVKNIQYF.

This rearrangement joins TRBV29-1 to TRBJ2-5; 10 bases map to TRBD1. The trim removed 2 bases at V and 4 bases at J, leaving 4 bases unmatched. This CDR3 has 14 residues. In germline, CDR1 is SQVTM, CDR2 ANQGSEA. The CDR3, as DNA: TGCAGCGTTGAATTGAGGGACAGGGGAGAGACCCAGTACTTC. Its translation is CSVELRDRGETQYF.

The gene calls are TRBV7-2 and TRBJ2-3; 9 nucleotides line up with TRBD2. The CDR3 is 15 amino acids. With V trimmed by 3 bases and J by 4 bases, 5 bases remained unmatched. The V gene's germline CDR1 is SGHTA and CDR2 FQGNSA. Here the CDR3 reads CASSFGGGASDTQYF. In DNA form, the CDR3 reads TGTGCCAGCAGCTTCGGCGGGGGGGCTTCAGATACGCAGTATTTT.

This clonotype was recorded a few times. The chain is built from TRBV12-3 or TRBV12-4 and TRBJ2-1; TRBD2 might be the D (6 bases). The CDR3 extends over 17 amino acids. The germline V and J ends were trimmed by 4 bases and 0 bases, with 16 bases remaining between them. In nucleotides, the CDR3 is TGTGCCAGCAGTTCCCCTCTTGCGGGGAGCTCCTACAATGAGCAGTTCTTC. Amino acid sequence: CASSSPLAGSSYNEQFF.

DNA of the CDR3: TGTGCCACCAGTGATTTCAGAGGGGAGCAGTACTTC. Translation: CATSDFRGEQYF. V gene TRBV24-1 combines with J gene TRBJ2-7, with D maybe TRBD2 (5 bases). The CDR3 is 12 residues long. Per germline, CDR1 KGHDR and CDR2 SFDVKD. V lost 1 base and J lost 7, with 7 bases in between.